Reported below is one TCR beta chain. It is unclear where the CDR3 begins or ends on the DNA, so no DNA is shown, and the CDR3 is as TCRdb lists it. The table came from immunoSEQ multiplex PCR; TCRdb's copy has only in-frame clones and leaves some out. The data contain 30,000 or so clones, around 80% of them singletons. The source of the sample is a study of a mutant IDH1 vaccine in newly diagnosed glioma. Study background: The sex distribution of treated patients was 62.5% male and approximately 40% female, with a mean age of around 40 years. Pretreatment consisted of radiotherapy, temozolomide, or both, with most receiving both.

Specified time point: baseline, week 1 (first vaccination visit). Treatment given: pre-vaccination baseline after standard-of-care therapy. This receptor was identified in a man under 40 with glioma. The sequencing here drew on PBMCs, taken from a glioma patient treated with radiotherapy, temozolomide or both.

The CDR3 loop is CASSFGAGANVLTF. The gene calls are TRBV28 and TRBJ2-6. Germline V gene sequence: CDR1 MDHEN, CDR2 SYDVKM. The CDR3 is 14 amino acids long, termini counted.